This record covers a single TCR beta chain. The method was immunoSEQ multiplex PCR; TCRdb's version includes in-frame clones alone and lacks a portion of them. The profile covers 2,500,000 or so clones, with just over 90% appearing a single time and 0.13% to 0.15% taken by the ten largest. The record originates from a study of shared clonotypes between healthy human individuals. Material: naive CD4+ T cells sorted from blood. Subset of the sample: CD45RA+ positively selected. The TCR sequence derives from a man between 18 and 35 years old in good health.

The CDR3, as DNA: TGTGCCAGTAGTATGACCCGCAGGGGAGGGGACGTTGGCTACACCTTC. Encoded protein: CASSMTRRGGDVGYTF. The V call is TRBV19, the J call TRBJ1-2; D perhaps matches TRBD1 (6 bases). Germline V CDR1 and CDR2: LNHDA, SQIVND (reference sequence). V lost 3 bases and J 7 bases, leaving 21 bases between the germline ends. This CDR3 contains 16 residues.